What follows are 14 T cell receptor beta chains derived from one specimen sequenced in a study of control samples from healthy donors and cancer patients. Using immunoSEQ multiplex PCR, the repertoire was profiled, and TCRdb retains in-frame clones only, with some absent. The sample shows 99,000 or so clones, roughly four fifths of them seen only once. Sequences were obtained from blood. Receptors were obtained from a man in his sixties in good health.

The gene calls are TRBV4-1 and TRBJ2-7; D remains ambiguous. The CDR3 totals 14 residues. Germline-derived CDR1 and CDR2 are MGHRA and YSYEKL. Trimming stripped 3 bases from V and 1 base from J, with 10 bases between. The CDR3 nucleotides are TGCGCCAGCAGCCACAATCCGATATCCTACGAGCAGTACTTC. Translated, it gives CASSHNPISYEQYF.

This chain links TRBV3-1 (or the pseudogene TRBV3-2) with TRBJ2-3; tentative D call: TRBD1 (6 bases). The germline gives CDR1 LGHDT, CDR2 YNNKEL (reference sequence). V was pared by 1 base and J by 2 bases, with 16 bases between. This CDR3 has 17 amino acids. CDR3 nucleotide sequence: TGTGCCAGCAGCCAAGCAGGGGTCGGGACGCCCACAGATACGCAGTATTTT. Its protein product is CASSQAGVGTPTDTQYF.

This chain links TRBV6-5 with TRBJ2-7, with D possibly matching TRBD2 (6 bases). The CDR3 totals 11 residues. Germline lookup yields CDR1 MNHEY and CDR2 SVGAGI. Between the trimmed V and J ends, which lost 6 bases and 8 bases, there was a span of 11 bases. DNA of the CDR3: TGTGCCAGCAGGGGGAGGATCAAGCAGTACTTC. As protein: CASRGRIKQYF.

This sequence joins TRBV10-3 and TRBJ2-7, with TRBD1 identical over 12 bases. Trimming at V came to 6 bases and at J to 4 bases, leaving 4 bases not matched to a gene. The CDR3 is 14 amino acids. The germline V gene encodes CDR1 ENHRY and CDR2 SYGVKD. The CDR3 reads CAISLGQGAYEQYF. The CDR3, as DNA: TGTGCCATCAGCCTGGGACAGGGGGCTTACGAGCAGTACTTC.

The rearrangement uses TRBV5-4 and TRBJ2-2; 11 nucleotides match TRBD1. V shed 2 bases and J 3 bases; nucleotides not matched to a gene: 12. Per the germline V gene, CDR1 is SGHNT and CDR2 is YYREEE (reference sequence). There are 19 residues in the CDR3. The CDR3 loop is CASSLPRTGGEVHTGELFF. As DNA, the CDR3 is TGTGCCAGCAGCTTACCCCGGACAGGGGGCGAGGTTCACACCGGGGAGCTGTTTTTT. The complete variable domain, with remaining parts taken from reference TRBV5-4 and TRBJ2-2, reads ETGVTQSPTHLIKTRGQQVTLRCSSQSGHNTVSWYQQALGQGPQFIFQYYREEENGRGNFPPRFSGLQFPNYSSELNVNALELDDSALYLCASSLPRTGGEVHTGELFFGEGSRLTVL.

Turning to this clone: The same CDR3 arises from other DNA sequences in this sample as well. The CDR3 spells CASSLDRNQPQHF. The CDR3 region has the DNA TGTGCCAGCAGCTTAGACCGGAATCAGCCCCAGCATTTT. The chain couples TRBV11-2 to TRBJ1-5; D gene ambiguous. V lost 0 bases and J 4 bases, leaving 4 bases between the germline ends. CDR3 size: 13 residues. The germline V gene encodes CDR1 SGHAT and CDR2 FQNNGV.

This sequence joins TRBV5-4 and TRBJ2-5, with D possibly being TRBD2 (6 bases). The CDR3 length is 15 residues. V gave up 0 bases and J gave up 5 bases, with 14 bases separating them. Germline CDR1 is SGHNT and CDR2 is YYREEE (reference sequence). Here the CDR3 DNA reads TGTGCCAGCAGCTTGGCCGGGGCTGGGGGGGAGACCCAGTACTTC. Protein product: CASSLAGAGGETQYF.

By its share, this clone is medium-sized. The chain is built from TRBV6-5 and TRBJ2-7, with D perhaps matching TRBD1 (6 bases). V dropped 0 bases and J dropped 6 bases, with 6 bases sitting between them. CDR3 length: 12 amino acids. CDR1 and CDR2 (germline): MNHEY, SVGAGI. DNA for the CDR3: TGTGCCAGCAGTTACTCAGGGGGCGAGCAGTACTTC. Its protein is CASSYSGGEQYF.

In DNA form, the CDR3 reads TGTGCCAGCAAGTACACGAACACCGGGGAGCTGTTTTTT. Amino acid sequence: CASKYTNTGELFF. This rearrangement joins TRBV9 to TRBJ2-2; D gene uncertain. The V and J ends lost 6 bases and 0 bases respectively, with 6 bases between them. In germline, CDR1 is SGDLS, CDR2 YYNGEE. The CDR3 contains 13 residues.

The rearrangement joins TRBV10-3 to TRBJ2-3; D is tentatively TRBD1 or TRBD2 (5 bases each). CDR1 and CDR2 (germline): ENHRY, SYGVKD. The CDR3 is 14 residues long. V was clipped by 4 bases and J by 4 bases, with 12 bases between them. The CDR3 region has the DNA TGTGCCATCAGTGGAGGGGAGTTTTCAGATACGCAGTATTTT. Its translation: CAISGGEFSDTQYF.

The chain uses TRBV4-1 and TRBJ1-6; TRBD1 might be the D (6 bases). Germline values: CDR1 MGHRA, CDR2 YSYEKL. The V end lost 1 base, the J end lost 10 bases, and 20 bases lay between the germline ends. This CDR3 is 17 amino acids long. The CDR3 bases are TGCGCCAGCAGCCAAGTAATTCGGGGGGCCCTCGGGTCACCCCTCCACTTT. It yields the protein CASSQVIRGALGSPLHF.

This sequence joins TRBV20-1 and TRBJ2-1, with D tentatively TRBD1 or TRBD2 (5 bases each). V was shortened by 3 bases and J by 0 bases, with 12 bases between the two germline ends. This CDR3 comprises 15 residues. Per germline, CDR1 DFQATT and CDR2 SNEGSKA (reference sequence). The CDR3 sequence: CSASEGPLSYNEQFF. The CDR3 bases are TGCAGTGCTAGTGAGGGGCCACTCTCCTACAATGAGCAGTTCTTC.

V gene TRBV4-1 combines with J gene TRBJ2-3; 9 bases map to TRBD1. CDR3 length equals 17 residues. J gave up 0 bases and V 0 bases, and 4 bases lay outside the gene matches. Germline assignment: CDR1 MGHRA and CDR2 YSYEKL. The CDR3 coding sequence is TGCGCCAGCAGCCAAGATGGGACAGGGTCTAGCACAGATACGCAGTATTTT. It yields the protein CASSQDGTGSSTDTQYF.

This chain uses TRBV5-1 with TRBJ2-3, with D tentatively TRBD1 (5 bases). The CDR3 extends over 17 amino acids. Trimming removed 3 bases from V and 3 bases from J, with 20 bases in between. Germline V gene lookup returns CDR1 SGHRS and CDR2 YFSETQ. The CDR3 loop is CASSSLLRVRDTDTQYF. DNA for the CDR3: TGCGCCAGCAGCTCTCTCCTCAGGGTACGTGATACAGATACGCAGTATTTT.